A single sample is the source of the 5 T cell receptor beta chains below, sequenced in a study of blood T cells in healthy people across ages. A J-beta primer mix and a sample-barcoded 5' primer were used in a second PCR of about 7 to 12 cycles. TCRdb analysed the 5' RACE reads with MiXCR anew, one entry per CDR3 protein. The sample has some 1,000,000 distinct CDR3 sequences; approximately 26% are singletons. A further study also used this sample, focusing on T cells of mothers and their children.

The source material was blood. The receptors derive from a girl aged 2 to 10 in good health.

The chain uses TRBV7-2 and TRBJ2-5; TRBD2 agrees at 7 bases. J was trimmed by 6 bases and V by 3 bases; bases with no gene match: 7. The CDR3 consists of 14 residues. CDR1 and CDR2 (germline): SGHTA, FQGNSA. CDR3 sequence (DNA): TGTGCCAGCAGCTTCTCTGGCGGGAGTAAGACCCAGTACTTC. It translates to CASSFSGGSKTQYF. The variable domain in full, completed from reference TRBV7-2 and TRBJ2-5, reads GAGVSQSPSNKVTEKGKDVELRCDPISGHTALYWYRQSLGQGLEFLIYFQGNSAPDKSGLPSDRFSAERTGGSVSTLTIQRTQQEDSAVYLCASSFSGGSKTQYFGPGTRLLVL.

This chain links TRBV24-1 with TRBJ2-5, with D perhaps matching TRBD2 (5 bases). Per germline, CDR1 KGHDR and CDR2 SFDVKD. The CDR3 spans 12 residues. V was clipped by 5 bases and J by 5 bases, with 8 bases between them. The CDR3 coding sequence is TGTGCCACCAGTGGGACTCTCGAGACCCAGTACTTC. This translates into CATSGTLETQYF.

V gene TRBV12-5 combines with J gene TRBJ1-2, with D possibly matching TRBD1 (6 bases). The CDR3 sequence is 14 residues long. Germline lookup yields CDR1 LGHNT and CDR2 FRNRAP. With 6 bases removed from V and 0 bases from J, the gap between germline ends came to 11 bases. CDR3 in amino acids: CASGSRGANYGYTF. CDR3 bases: TGTGCTAGTGGCTCCAGGGGCGCTAACTATGGCTACACCTTC.

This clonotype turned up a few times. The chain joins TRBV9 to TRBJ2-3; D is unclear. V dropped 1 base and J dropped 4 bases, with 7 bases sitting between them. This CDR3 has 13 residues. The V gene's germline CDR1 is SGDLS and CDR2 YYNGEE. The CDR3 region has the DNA TGTGCCAGCAGCGTAAAGTGGGCAGATACGCAGTATTTT. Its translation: CASSVKWADTQYF.

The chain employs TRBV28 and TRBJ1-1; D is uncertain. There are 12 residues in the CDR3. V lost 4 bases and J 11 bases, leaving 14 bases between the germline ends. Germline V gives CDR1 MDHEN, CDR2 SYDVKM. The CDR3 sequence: CASSSATWEAFF. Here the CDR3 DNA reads TGTGCCAGCAGTTCCGCAACCTGGGAGGCTTTCTTT.